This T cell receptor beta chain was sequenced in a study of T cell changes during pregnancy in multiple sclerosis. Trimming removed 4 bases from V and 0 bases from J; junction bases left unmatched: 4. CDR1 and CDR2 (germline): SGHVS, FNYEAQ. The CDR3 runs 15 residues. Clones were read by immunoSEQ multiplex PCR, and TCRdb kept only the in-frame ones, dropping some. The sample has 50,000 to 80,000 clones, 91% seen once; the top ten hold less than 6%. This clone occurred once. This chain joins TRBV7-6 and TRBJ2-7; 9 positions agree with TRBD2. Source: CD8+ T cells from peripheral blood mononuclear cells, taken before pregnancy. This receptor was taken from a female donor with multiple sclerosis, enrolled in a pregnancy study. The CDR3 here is CASSSGTSSSYEQYF. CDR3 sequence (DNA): TGTGCCAGCAGCTCCGGGACTAGCAGCTCCTACGAGCAGTACTTC. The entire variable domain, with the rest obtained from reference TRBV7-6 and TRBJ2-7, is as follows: GAGVSQSPRYKVTKRGQDVALRCDPISGHVSLYWYRQALGQGPEFLTYFNYEAQQDKSGLPNDRFSAERPEGSISTLTIQRTEQRDSAMYRCASSSGTSSSYEQYFGPGTRLTVT.